This paragraph reports one TCR beta chain. The antigen remains unidentified. The data originate from a study of Ad26.COV2.S vaccination and SARS-CoV-2 variants. Study findings and constraints: Once vaccination had occurred, spike-specific CD8+ and CD4+ T cell responses reportedly showed substantial breadth. Recipients of vaccine and of placebo showed similar breadth of their non-spike TCR repertoires.

Sequencing used immunoSEQ multiplex PCR; TCRdb keeps in-frame clones, though not all of them. The data hold fewer than 600,000 clones, with roughly nine tenths observed a single time. Germline lookup yields CDR1 KGHDR and CDR2 SFDVKD. The junction had 11 bases not matched to a gene; V was cut back by 5 bases and J by 4 bases. The CDR3 runs 17 residues. Sample treatment: approximately 18 received Ad26.COV2.S at low or high dose, single or two shots; about 5 received placebo; per-sample allocation not given. Day 63 after the first vaccine or placebo injection was the time point for sampling. What was given as vaccine was an Ad26 vector encoding Wuhan-strain SARS-CoV-2 spike.

This chain links TRBV24-1 with TRBJ2-3, with 10 bases aligning to TRBD1. The TCR comes from a person between 18 and 65 years old who received the Ad26.COV2.S COVID-19 vaccine or a placebo. Specimen: peripheral blood, collected in a trial of Ad26.COV2.S vaccine versus placebo. CDR3 nucleotide sequence: TGTGCCACCAGTGGCCACCCCGGGACAGGGGTTCCAGATACGCAGTATTTT. Translating it yields CATSGHPGTGVPDTQYF.